A single sample gave rise to the 29 T cell receptor beta chains below, sequenced in a study of blood T cell repertoires in COVID-19. Sequenced by immunoSEQ multiplex PCR; TCRdb stores in-frame clones only, minus some. The table lists almost 400,000 clones, 70% to 90% of them singletons, with more than 0.9% in the top ten. The sequenced sample was PBMCs or T cells enriched from blood (not recorded which). Receptors were obtained from a woman aged 25 to 45 with acute COVID-19.

This chain joins TRBV18 and TRBJ1-1; D remains ambiguous. There are 13 residues in the CDR3. Germline CDR1 and CDR2: KGHSH and LQKENI. The V gene lost 6 bases and the J gene lost 8 bases, with 16 bases spanning the gap. CDR3 sequence (DNA): TGTGCCAGCTCCCCGGATCGGGAGTTGGAAGCTTTCTTT. It specifies CASSPDRELEAFF.

This clone was seen once. The chain is built from TRBV7-9 and TRBJ1-3; TRBD1 might be the D (5 bases). Germline V CDR1 and CDR2: SEHNR, FQNEAQ (reference sequence). CDR3 size: 16 residues. The germline V and J ends were trimmed by 1 base and 3 bases, with 13 bases remaining between them. CDR3 in amino acids: CASSLVGAGYGNTIYF. In nucleotides, the CDR3 is TGTGCCAGCAGCTTAGTAGGGGCAGGCTATGGAAACACCATATATTTT.

This sequence joins TRBV18 and TRBJ1-4; the D is unclear. Deletions cut 1 base from V and 8 bases from J, with 8 bases between. Germline CDR1 and CDR2: KGHSH and LQKENI. This CDR3 is 13 amino acids long. The CDR3 nucleotides are TGTGCCAGCTCACCACGACGGGAGGAAAAACTGTTTTTT. Amino acids: CASSPRREEKLFF. Full variable domain (outside the CDR3, taken from reference TRBV18 and TRBJ1-4): NAGVMQNPRHLVRRRGQEARLRCSPMKGHSHVYWYRQLPEEGLKFMVYLQKENIIDESGMPKERFSAEFPKEGPSILRIQQVVRGDSAAYFCASSPRREEKLFFGSGTQLSVL.

This chain connects TRBV6-5 to TRBJ1-6; D possibly corresponds to TRBD1 (6 bases). CDR1 is MNHEY, CDR2 SVGAGI, per germline. With 6 bases removed from V and 7 bases from J, the gap between germline ends came to 13 bases. The CDR3 extends over 14 amino acids. The CDR3 region is CASSATTGNSPLHF. CDR3 nucleotides: TGTGCCAGCAGCGCAACCACAGGGAATTCACCCCTCCACTTT.

The chain is built from TRBV2 and TRBJ2-1; D is ambiguous. The CDR3 is 13 amino acids. V was pared by 4 bases and J by 9 bases, with 13 bases between. The germline V gene encodes CDR1 SNHLY and CDR2 FYNNEI. CDR3 sequence: CASSVEFGGEQFF. The CDR3 DNA reads as TGTGCCAGCAGTGTCGAATTCGGCGGTGAGCAGTTCTTC.

V gene TRBV27 combines with J gene TRBJ1-1; possible D gene TRBD1, 6 bases. With 5 bases removed from V and 6 bases from J, the gap between germline ends came to 19 bases. CDR1 and CDR2 from the germline V gene are MNHEY and SMNVEV (reference sequence). The CDR3 contains 15 residues. CDR3 protein: CASSPHPGQYPEAFF. CDR3 DNA sequence: TGTGCCAGCAGTCCACACCCCGGACAGTATCCTGAAGCTTTCTTT.

The chain links TRBV11-3 to TRBJ2-7; 7 bases match TRBD1. CDR1 SGHNT and CDR2 YENEEA come from the germline V gene. This CDR3 contains 17 residues. After removal of 5 bases from V and 4 bases from J, the junction contained 17 bases not matched to a gene. The CDR3 coding sequence is TGTGCCAGCAGCCAATCGGGGCCGACAGGGTTTAGTTACGAGCAGTACTTC. It codes for CASSQSGPTGFSYEQYF.

As DNA, the CDR3 is TGCGCCAGCAGCCGTGGTCAGGGGGACACTGAAGCTTTCTTT. It specifies CASSRGQGDTEAFF. This chain links TRBV5-1 with TRBJ1-1; 7 bases are a match to TRBD1. J gave up 3 bases and V 4 bases, and 6 bases lay outside the gene matches. The germline V gene encodes CDR1 SGHRS and CDR2 YFSETQ. The CDR3 totals 14 residues.

This rearrangement joins TRBV6-5 to TRBJ1-4; no firm D call. The germline V gene encodes CDR1 MNHEY and CDR2 SVGAGI. The V and J ends lost 6 bases and 1 base respectively, with 9 bases between them. The CDR3 consists of 14 residues. The CDR3 here is CASSPGRTNEKLFF. The CDR3 DNA follows: TGTGCCAGCAGCCCCGGTAGAACTAATGAAAAACTGTTTTTT.

This chain connects TRBV12-3 or TRBV12-4 to TRBJ2-7, with TRBD2 as a possible D gene (5 bases). Trimming pared 5 bases from V and 9 bases from J, leaving 14 bases between. This CDR3 contains 12 residues. CDR3 sequence reads: CASSPGRPLQYF. The CDR3 DNA reads as TGTGCCAGCAGTCCGGGAAGACCACTGCAGTACTTC.

The V gene is TRBV5-1, the J gene TRBJ2-6; D not resolved. Germline V CDR1 and CDR2: SGHRS, YFSETQ. The length of the CDR3 is 15 residues. Trimming pared 1 base from V and 4 bases from J, leaving 9 bases between. The CDR3 sequence is CASSLPAPGANVLTF. The CDR3 DNA reads TGCGCCAGCAGCTTGCCAGCGCCCGGGGCCAACGTCCTGACTTTC.

The CDR3 region is CASSVVWTATEAFF. In DNA form, the CDR3 reads TGTGCCAGCAGCGTAGTATGGACAGCCACTGAAGCTTTCTTT. The chain is built from TRBV9 and TRBJ1-1, with D possibly TRBD1 on 6 matching bases. CDR1 and CDR2 (germline): SGDLS, YYNGEE. V was trimmed by 0 bases and J by 4 bases, leaving 10 bases between them. This CDR3 has 14 amino acids.

V is TRBV7-9 and J is TRBJ1-6, with D tentatively TRBD1 (6 bases). Germline V gene sequence: CDR1 SEHNR, CDR2 FQNEAQ (reference sequence). The germline V and J ends were trimmed by 0 bases and 14 bases, with 17 bases remaining between them. The CDR3 has 15 residues. The CDR3 sequence: CASSLAGGPGSALHF. The CDR3 nucleotides are TGTGCCAGCAGCTTAGCTGGGGGCCCGGGATCAGCCCTCCACTTT. The whole variable domain, remainder taken from reference TRBV7-9 and TRBJ1-6, is DTGVSQNPRHKITKRGQNVTFRCDPISEHNRLYWYRQTLGQGPEFLTYFQNEAQLEKSRLLSDRFSAERPKGSFSTLEIQRTEQGDSAMYLCASSLAGGPGSALHFGNGTRLTVT.

This clone was counted once. The chain combines TRBV24-1 with TRBJ2-7; 7 nucleotides match TRBD1. Germline V gene data show CDR1 as KGHDR and CDR2 as SFDVKD. V lost 5 bases, J lost 2 bases, and 8 bases stayed unmatched. There are 15 residues in the CDR3. The CDR3 nucleotides read TGTGCCACCAGTGTCCCCTCAGGGGGTGCCTACGAGCAGTACTTC. It specifies CATSVPSGGAYEQYF.

V usage is TRBV7-3 and J usage is TRBJ1-3, with unresolved D. Germline loops: CDR1 SGHTA, CDR2 FQGTGA. Trimming removed 0 bases at V and 3 bases at J, with 6 bases between. CDR3 length equals 14 residues. CDR3 in DNA: TGTGCCAGCAGCTTAACAGCTTTTGGAAACACCATATATTTT. Protein product: CASSLTAFGNTIYF.

The V and J genes are TRBV7-7 and TRBJ2-2; D not resolved. The CDR3 consists of 15 residues. V lost 5 bases to trimming and J lost 0 bases, with 10 bases between them. Germline assignment: CDR1 SSHAT and CDR2 FNYEAQ (reference sequence). This CDR3 reads CASSPRTANTGELFF. The CDR3 DNA follows: TGTGCCAGCAGCCCTCGCACAGCGAACACCGGGGAGCTGTTTTTT.

The V gene is TRBV24-1, the J gene TRBJ1-1; 9 bases are a match to TRBD1. Per germline, CDR1 KGHDR and CDR2 SFDVKD. J was trimmed by 7 bases and V by 2 bases; bases with no gene match: 10. There are 16 residues in the CDR3. The CDR3 DNA reads TGTGCCACCAGTGATTCCAATACAGGGGGCCGGGTTGAAGCTTTCTTT. Amino acid sequence: CATSDSNTGGRVEAFF.

The chain employs TRBV5-1 and TRBJ2-7; D perhaps matches TRBD2 (5 bases). In germline, CDR1 is SGHRS, CDR2 YFSETQ. The CDR3 has 13 amino acids. Deletions cut 5 bases from V and 1 base from J, with 10 bases between. The CDR3 coding sequence is TGCGCCAGCAGGGGAGTTGCATCCTACGAGCAGTACTTC. Translation: CASRGVASYEQYF.

V gene TRBV2 combines with J gene TRBJ2-5, with TRBD1 matching over 8 bases. The CDR3 has 16 amino acids. V gave up 9 bases and J gave up 1 base; unmatched junction bases: 13. Per germline, CDR1 SNHLY and CDR2 FYNNEI. Here the CDR3 reads CASRQGRFSPQETQYF. The CDR3 DNA reads TGTGCCAGTAGACAGGGGCGCTTTTCCCCCCAAGAGACCCAGTACTTC.

J is TRBJ2-7 and V is TRBV15, with 9 bases fitting TRBD1. The CDR3 length is 15 residues. The J segment lost 5 bases and the V segment lost 1 base, leaving 6 bases of the junction unmatched. Germline CDR1 reads LNHNV; CDR2 reads YYDKDF (reference sequence). CDR3 residues: CATSRGGDRVDEQYF. CDR3 nucleotide sequence: TGTGCCACCAGCAGAGGGGGGGACAGGGTTGACGAGCAGTACTTC.

The chain is built from TRBV6-5 and TRBJ1-6; TRBD1 aligns across 9 bases. CDR1 is MNHEY, CDR2 SVGAGI, per germline. V was clipped by 0 bases and J by 9 bases; unmatched bases: 3. This CDR3 contains 15 residues. CDR3 sequence: CASSYSPTGGSPLHF. The DNA of the CDR3 is TGTGCCAGCAGTTACTCGCCGACAGGGGGTTCACCCCTCCACTTT.

The CDR3 reads CASSLSSGAYEQYF. The CDR3 nucleotides read TGTGCCAGCTCACTGTCCTCAGGGGCCTACGAGCAGTACTTC. This chain links TRBV18 with TRBJ2-7; TRBD1 might be the D (6 bases). This CDR3 is 14 amino acids long. Germline loops: CDR1 KGHSH, CDR2 LQKENI. Trimming shortened V by 4 bases and J by 2 bases, and 12 bases separated the two germline ends.

The chain is built from TRBV7-2 and TRBJ1-5; D uncertain. V was clipped by 2 bases and J by 0 bases, with 14 bases between them. The CDR3 is made up of 17 amino acids. Germline CDR1 SGHTA, CDR2 FQGNSA. In nucleotides, the CDR3 is TGTGCCAGCAGCTTAAGCTCTAGCCTTTATAGCAATCAGCCCCAGCATTTT. Residues: CASSLSSSLYSNQPQHF.

The CDR3 reads CASSTKQGVEDGYTF. CDR3 in DNA: TGTGCCAGCAGCACCAAACAGGGGGTGGAGGATGGCTACACCTTC. The chain employs TRBV13 and TRBJ1-2; 8 bases line up with TRBD1. The CDR3 is made up of 15 amino acids. Germline V gene data show CDR1 as PRHDT and CDR2 as FYEKMQ (reference sequence). V dropped 5 bases and J dropped 6; count of bases not matched to a gene: 11.

As concerns this clone: A read error may produce the germline difference seen at one junction end. J is TRBJ2-2 and V is TRBV7-3; 13 nucleotides line up with TRBD2. CDR3 length: 16 amino acids. The V gene's germline CDR1 is SGHTA and CDR2 FQGTGA. The CDR3 protein is CASSLTSGGNPGELFF. For the CDR3, the DNA is TGTGCCAGCAGCTTGACTAGCGGGGGGAACCCCGGGGAGCTGTTTTTT.

The CDR3: CASRVQGMIGGYTF. CDR3 sequence (DNA): TGTGCCAGCAGGGTACAGGGGATGATAGGTGGCTACACCTTC. The rearrangement joins TRBV6-4 to TRBJ1-2; 7 bases agree with TRBD1. This CDR3 region has 14 residues. CDR1 and CDR2 (germline): MRHNA, SNTAGT. V shed 6 bases, J shed 7 bases, and the junction held 11 bases outside the gene matches.

The chain carries TRBV27 and TRBJ1-2; no firm D call. The CDR3 contains 14 residues. Germline V gene sequence: CDR1 MNHEY, CDR2 SMNVEV (reference sequence). V dropped 2 bases and J dropped 8 bases, with 15 bases sitting between them. For the CDR3, the DNA is TGTGCCAGCAGTTTAAAGAGGGTGGGTGGGGGCTACACCTTC. It is translated as CASSLKRVGGGYTF.

This chain joins TRBV27 and TRBJ2-7; the D is unclear. Germline assignment: CDR1 MNHEY and CDR2 SMNVEV (reference sequence). The length of the CDR3 is 13 residues. The V gene lost 2 bases and the J gene lost 3 bases, with 8 bases spanning the gap. The CDR3 sequence: CASSLGTDYEQYF. DNA for the CDR3: TGTGCCAGCAGTTTAGGTACAGACTACGAGCAGTACTTC.

The chain carries TRBV7-8 and TRBJ2-7; 7 bases fit TRBD1. From germline, CDR1 is SGHVS and CDR2 FQNEAQ. The CDR3 runs to 16 residues. The junction had 7 bases not matched to a gene; V was cut back by 1 base and J by 1 base. CDR3: CASSLGGGSSSYEQYF. CDR3 nucleotides: TGTGCCAGCAGCTTAGGAGGGGGCAGTTCATCCTACGAGCAGTACTTC.